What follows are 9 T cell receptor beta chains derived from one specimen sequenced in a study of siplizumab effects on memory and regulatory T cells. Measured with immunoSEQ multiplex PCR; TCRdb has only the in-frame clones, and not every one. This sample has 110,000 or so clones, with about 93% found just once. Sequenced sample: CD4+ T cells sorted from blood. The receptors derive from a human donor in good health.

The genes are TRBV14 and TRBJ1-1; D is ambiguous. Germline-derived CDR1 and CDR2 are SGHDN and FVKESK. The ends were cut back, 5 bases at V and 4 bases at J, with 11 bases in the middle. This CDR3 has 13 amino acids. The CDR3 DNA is TGTGCCAGCAGCTTCCCGCTGGGCACTGAAGCTTTCTTT. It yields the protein CASSFPLGTEAFF.

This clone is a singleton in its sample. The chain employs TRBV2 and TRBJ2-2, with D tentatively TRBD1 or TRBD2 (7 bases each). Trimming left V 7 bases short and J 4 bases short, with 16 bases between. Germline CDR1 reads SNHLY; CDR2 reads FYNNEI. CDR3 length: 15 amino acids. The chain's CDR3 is CASILDREGTGELFF. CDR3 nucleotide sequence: TGTGCCAGCATTTTAGACAGGGAGGGCACCGGGGAGCTGTTTTTT.

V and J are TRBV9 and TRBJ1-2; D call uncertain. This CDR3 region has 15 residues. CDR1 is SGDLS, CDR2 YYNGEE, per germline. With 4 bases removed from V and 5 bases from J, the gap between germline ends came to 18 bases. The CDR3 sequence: CASSTQSAASYGYTF. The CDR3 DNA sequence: TGTGCCAGCAGCACACAGTCCGCCGCCAGTTATGGCTACACCTTC.

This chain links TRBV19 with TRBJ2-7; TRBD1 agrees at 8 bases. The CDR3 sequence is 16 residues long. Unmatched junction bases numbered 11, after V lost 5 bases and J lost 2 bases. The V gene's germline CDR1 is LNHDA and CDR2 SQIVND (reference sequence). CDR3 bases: TGTGCCAGTAGTGTCATTCCGGGACAGGCGACCTACGAGCAGTACTTC. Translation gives CASSVIPGQATYEQYF.

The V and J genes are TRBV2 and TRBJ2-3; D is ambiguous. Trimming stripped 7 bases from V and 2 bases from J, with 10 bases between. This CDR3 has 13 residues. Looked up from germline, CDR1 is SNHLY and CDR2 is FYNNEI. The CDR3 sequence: CASNPGVTDTQYF. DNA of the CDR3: TGTGCCAGCAACCCAGGAGTCACAGATACGCAGTATTTT. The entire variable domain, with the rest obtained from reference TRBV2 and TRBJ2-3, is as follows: EPEVTQTPSHQVTQMGQEVILRCVPISNHLYFYWYRQILGQKVEFLVSFYNNEISEKSEIFDDQFSVERPDGSNFTLKIRSTKLEDSAMYFCASNPGVTDTQYFGPGTRLTVL.

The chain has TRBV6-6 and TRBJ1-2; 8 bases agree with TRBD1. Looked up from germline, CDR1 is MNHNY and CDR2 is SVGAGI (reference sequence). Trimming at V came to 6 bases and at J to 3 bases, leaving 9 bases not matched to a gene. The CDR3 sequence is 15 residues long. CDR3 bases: TGTGCCAGCAGCCTAGGCGGGACAGGACACTATGGCTACACCTTC. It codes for CASSLGGTGHYGYTF.

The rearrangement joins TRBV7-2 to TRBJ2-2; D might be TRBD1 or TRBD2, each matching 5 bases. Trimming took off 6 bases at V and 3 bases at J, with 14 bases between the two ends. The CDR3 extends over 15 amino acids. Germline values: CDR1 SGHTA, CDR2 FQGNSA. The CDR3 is CASSTGRGDTGELFF. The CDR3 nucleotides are TGTGCCAGCAGTACGGGCCGAGGGGACACCGGGGAGCTGTTTTTT.

The CDR3 DNA is TGTGCCAGCAGCCTGACCGGGGAGCTGTTTTTT. Translating gives CASSLTGELFF. The chain carries TRBV6-1 and TRBJ2-2; D gene ambiguous. The V end lost 6 bases, the J end lost 5 bases, and 4 bases lay between the germline ends. CDR3 length equals 11 residues. Germline-derived CDR1 and CDR2 are MNHNS and SASEGT.

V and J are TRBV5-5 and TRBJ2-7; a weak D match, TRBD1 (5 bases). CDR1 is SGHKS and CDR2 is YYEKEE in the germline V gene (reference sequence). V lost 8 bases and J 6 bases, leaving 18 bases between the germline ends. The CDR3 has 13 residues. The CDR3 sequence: CASGTGLLLEQYF. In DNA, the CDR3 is TGTGCCAGTGGCACAGGCCTCCTCCTCGAGCAGTACTTC.